This passage covers 20 T cell receptor beta chains from one sample sequenced in a study of blood T cell repertoires in COVID-19. Sequencing used immunoSEQ multiplex PCR; TCRdb keeps in-frame clones, though not all of them. The profile shows approximately 330,000 clones, about 87% of them singletons. The sample comprised peripheral blood. Receptor source: a man aged 25-45 years with COVID-19, enrolled during active disease.

This clone was seen only a few times. The rearrangement joins TRBV7-9 to TRBJ1-1; 8 nucleotides agree with TRBD1. V gave up 4 bases and J gave up 8 bases; unmatched junction bases: 3. The CDR3 runs to 12 residues. Germline lookup yields CDR1 SEHNR and CDR2 FQNEAQ (reference sequence). DNA for the CDR3: TGTGCCAGCAGCTCCCGGGACAGGGAAGCTTTCTTT. The encoded protein is CASSSRDREAFF.

This chain connects TRBV18 to TRBJ2-5; 9 bases align to TRBD1. CDR1 and CDR2 from the germline V gene are KGHSH and LQKENI. The CDR3 runs to 14 residues. J was trimmed by 4 bases and V by 2 bases; bases with no gene match: 2. CDR3: CASSPGTGTETQYF. CDR3 DNA: TGTGCCAGCTCACCAGGGACAGGGACAGAGACCCAGTACTTC.

The chain employs TRBV24-1 and TRBJ2-1; tentative D call: TRBD2 (6 bases). The CDR3 consists of 18 residues. Looked up from germline, CDR1 is KGHDR and CDR2 is SFDVKD. The germline V and J ends were trimmed by 5 bases and 1 base, with 20 bases remaining between them. The CDR3 reads CATSAGAGGQESYNEQFF. The CDR3 DNA sequence: TGTGCCACCAGTGCGGGAGCCGGAGGGCAAGAATCCTACAATGAGCAGTTCTTC.

J is TRBJ2-4 and V is TRBV10-3, with 12 bases identical to TRBD2. The V gene's germline CDR1 is ENHRY and CDR2 SYGVKD. The CDR3 has 16 amino acids. Losses at the gene ends were 6 bases for V and 4 bases for J; bases not matched to a gene: 7. In DNA form, the CDR3 reads TGTGCCATCAGAGACCCGACTAGCGGGGGAAAAAACATTCAGTACTTC. It is translated as CAIRDPTSGGKNIQYF.

This chain uses TRBV29-1 with TRBJ2-5; D is undetermined. The germline V gene has CDR1 SQVTM and CDR2 ANQGSEA. CDR3 size: 12 residues. Trimming left V 7 bases short and J 7 bases short, with 16 bases between. CDR3 coding DNA: TGCAGCGCACCGCTCGCCGAAGCGACCCAGTACTTC. It specifies CSAPLAEATQYF.

This clone was counted a few times. This chain uses TRBV9 with TRBJ1-2; 7 bases align to TRBD1. CDR3 length: 16 residues. CDR1 and CDR2 (germline): SGDLS, YYNGEE. V gave up 4 bases and J gave up 0 bases; unmatched junction bases: 9. The CDR3 DNA is TGTGCCAGCAGCTCGGAGACAGGGATGACTAACTATGGCTACACCTTC. As protein: CASSSETGMTNYGYTF.

This clone was seen a single time. This chain uses TRBV3-1 (or the pseudogene TRBV3-2) with TRBJ1-3; 8 nucleotides agree with TRBD1. The germline V gene has CDR1 LGHDT and CDR2 YNNKEL (reference sequence). With 1 base clipped from V and 1 base from J, the junction kept 0 bases outside the gene matches. The CDR3 has 15 amino acids. The CDR3 region is CASSQGTGSGNTIYF. CDR3 sequence (DNA): TGTGCCAGCAGCCAAGGGACAGGGTCTGGAAACACCATATATTTT.

This rearrangement joins TRBV15 to TRBJ1-5, with D possibly being TRBD1 (5 bases). V gave up 0 bases and J gave up 5 bases, with 8 bases separating them. CDR1 and CDR2 (germline): LNHNV, YYDKDF (reference sequence). The length of the CDR3 is 14 residues. This CDR3 reads CATSRDRVDQPQHF. CDR3 DNA: TGTGCCACCAGCAGAGACAGGGTCGATCAGCCCCAGCATTTT.

The chain has TRBV7-9 and TRBJ2-7; the match to TRBD1 covers 10 bases. The CDR3 length is 14 residues. V was clipped by 6 bases and J by 1 base; unmatched bases: 3. Looked up from germline, CDR1 is SEHNR and CDR2 is FQNEAQ (reference sequence). The CDR3 coding sequence is TGTGCCAGCAGACAGGACAGGGGGTCCTACGAGCAGTACTTC. Protein sequence: CASRQDRGSYEQYF.

This clone was seen at least ten times. The chain uses TRBV19 and TRBJ2-7; 7 bases are shared with TRBD2. The V segment lost 11 bases and the J segment 6 bases; nucleotides outside the gene matches: 16. The CDR3 consists of 14 residues. Germline CDR1 is LNHDA and CDR2 is SQIVND (reference sequence). The CDR3 nucleotides are TGTGCCTTTCTTCCAGGACTAGAATTCCCCGAGCAGTACTTC. It encodes CAFLPGLEFPEQYF.

This chain joins TRBV28 and TRBJ1-6, with 8 bases lining up with TRBD1. CDR3 length: 13 residues. Germline V lookup: CDR1 MDHEN, CDR2 SYDVKM. The ends lost 6 bases at V and 10 bases at J; junction bases unmatched: 5. The CDR3 reads CASRSTGESPLHF. As DNA, the CDR3 is TGTGCCAGCAGGTCGACAGGGGAATCACCCCTCCACTTT.

This clone was seen once. The chain carries TRBV7-2 and TRBJ2-1; tentatively, D is TRBD2 (5 bases). The V gene lost 1 base and the J gene lost 7 bases, with 17 bases spanning the gap. This CDR3 is built from 16 residues. Germline lookup yields CDR1 SGHTA and CDR2 FQGNSA. The CDR3 DNA reads TGTGCCAGCAGCTTAGGGTCCCGAACTAGTCGGAATGAGCAGTTCTTC. Its translation: CASSLGSRTSRNEQFF.

This clone has a handful of counts. The genes are TRBV7-8 and TRBJ1-1; D uncertain. The CDR3 is 15 residues long. Germline CDR1 SGHVS, CDR2 FQNEAQ. Trimming cost V 5 bases and J 7 bases, with 20 bases left between them. The CDR3 loop is CASSPPGGNYGEAFF. The CDR3 DNA reads as TGTGCCAGCAGCCCCCCGGGAGGAAATTATGGTGAAGCTTTCTTT. Using reference TRBV7-8 and TRBJ1-1 for the parts outside the CDR3, the full variable domain is GAGVSQSPRYKVAKRGQDVALRCDPISGHVSLFWYQQALGQGPEFLTYFQNEAQLDKSGLPSDRFFAERPEGSVSTLKIQRTQQEDSAVYLCASSPPGGNYGEAFFGQGTRLTVV.

This clone was counted a few times. This chain uses TRBV7-9 with TRBJ2-7; D may be TRBD2 (6 bases). CDR3 length: 13 amino acids. From germline, CDR1 is SEHNR and CDR2 FQNEAQ (reference sequence). Deletions cut 5 bases from V and 2 bases from J, with 10 bases between. The CDR3 reads CASSGTLTYEQYF. In nucleotides, the CDR3 is TGTGCCAGCAGCGGGACTTTGACCTACGAGCAGTACTTC.

V is TRBV5-1 and J is TRBJ1-4; TRBD1 is a possible D gene (5 bases). CDR3 length: 15 amino acids. Trimming cost V 4 bases and J 3 bases, with 13 bases left between them. CDR1 SGHRS and CDR2 YFSETQ come from the germline V gene. As DNA, the CDR3 is TGCGCCAGCAGCGACCAGGGAATCTCTAATGAAAAACTGTTTTTT. Amino acids: CASSDQGISNEKLFF.

The V gene is TRBV5-1, the J gene TRBJ1-2, with 8 bases aligning to TRBD1. Losses at the gene ends were 0 bases for V and 5 bases for J; bases not matched to a gene: 6. Germline CDR1 reads SGHRS; CDR2 reads YFSETQ. The CDR3 spans 15 residues. The CDR3 sequence is CASSLAPGQEYGYTF. For the CDR3, the DNA is TGCGCCAGCAGCTTGGCTCCGGGACAGGAGTATGGCTACACCTTC.

The J gene is TRBJ2-1, the V gene TRBV19; 9 bases are shared with TRBD2. The V segment lost 2 bases and the J segment 7 bases; nucleotides outside the gene matches: 12. This CDR3 spans 17 amino acids. Germline CDR1 and CDR2: LNHDA and SQIVND (reference sequence). The CDR3 sequence is CASSITRAGGGINEQFF. In DNA, the CDR3 is TGTGCCAGTAGTATAACCCGAGCGGGAGGCGGTATTAATGAGCAGTTCTTC.

V usage is TRBV9 and J usage is TRBJ2-3; D is possibly TRBD2 (7 bases). V was pared by 4 bases and J by 3 bases, with 30 bases between. Germline assignment: CDR1 SGDLS and CDR2 YYNGEE. CDR3 size: 20 residues. The CDR3 DNA follows: TGTGCCAGCAGCTCCGGGGGGCGCCTCGGCAGACCATACGGAACAGATACGCAGTATTTT. It yields the protein CASSSGGRLGRPYGTDTQYF. The full variable domain, with the rest looked up from reference TRBV9 and TRBJ2-3, is DSGVTQTPKHLITATGQRVTLRCSPRSGDLSVYWYQQSLDQGLQFLIQYYNGEERAKGNILERFSAQQFPDLHSELNLSSLELGDSALYFCASSSGGRLGRPYGTDTQYFGPGTRLTVL.

The chain links TRBV18 to TRBJ1-2, with D possibly being TRBD1 (6 bases). Deletions cut 2 bases from V and 6 bases from J, with 10 bases between. CDR3 size: 13 residues. Germline V lookup: CDR1 KGHSH, CDR2 LQKENI. The CDR3 DNA reads as TGTGCCAGCTCACCAGAGACAGGTGATGGCTACACCTTC. This sequence encodes CASSPETGDGYTF. The full variable domain, in which reference TRBV18 and TRBJ1-2 provide the parts outside the CDR3, is NAGVMQNPRHLVRRRGQEARLRCSPMKGHSHVYWYRQLPEEGLKFMVYLQKENIIDESGMPKERFSAEFPKEGPSILRIQQVVRGDSAAYFCASSPETGDGYTFGSGTRLTVV.

The genes are TRBV20-1 and TRBJ1-2; the D is unclear. The CDR3 is made up of 12 amino acids. V was clipped by 3 bases and J by 2 bases, with 7 bases between them. Germline CDR1 and CDR2: DFQATT and SNEGSKA (reference sequence). The CDR3 bases are TGCAGTGCTAGTGACGGGAACTATGGCTACACCTTC. Protein product: CSASDGNYGYTF.